Listed here are 22 T cell receptor beta chains from one sample, sequenced in a study of blood T cell dynamics during melanoma immunotherapy. Stated time point: week 3, after first cycle of checkpoint inhibitor. TCRdb's table, derived via immunoSEQ multiplex PCR, lists solely in-frame clones and lacks some. The profile shows roughly 9,000 clones, 85% of them singletons. The specimen was blood, collected from a patient treated with checkpoint blockade. Receptor source: a human donor with melanoma.

The chain combines TRBV10-3 with TRBJ1-2; no clear D gene. The CDR3 has 12 amino acids. Per germline, CDR1 ENHRY and CDR2 SYGVKD. Trimming removed 2 bases at V and 8 bases at J, with 9 bases between. The CDR3 nucleotides read TGTGCCATCAGTGAGGAACCTGCGGGCTACACCTTC. Its protein product is CAISEEPAGYTF.

In DNA form, the CDR3 reads TGTGCCAGCAGTGAATCCGGGACAGGTCACAATGAGCAGTTCTTC. It yields the protein CASSESGTGHNEQFF. This sequence joins TRBV25-1 and TRBJ2-1; 8 bases align to TRBD1. This CDR3 has 15 residues. The germline gives CDR1 MGHDK, CDR2 SYGVNS. Losses at the gene ends were 1 base for V and 5 bases for J; bases not matched to a gene: 4.

This clone was seen only a few times. Germline is not matched at one junction end, which may reflect a read error. V gene TRBV7-7 combines with J gene TRBJ1-1; D is unresolved. The CDR3 is 13 amino acids. Germline CDR1 is SSHAT and CDR2 is FNYEAQ (reference sequence). The CDR3 DNA is TGTGCTAGCAGCTTATCGGTGAACACTGAAGCTTTCTTT. It specifies CASSLSVNTEAFF.

The CDR3 nucleotides are TGTGCCAGCAGCCCGGGGGGAAATTGGCAGTACTTC. Amino acid sequence: CASSPGGNWQYF. The chain couples TRBV6-6 to TRBJ2-7; 7 nucleotides match TRBD2. Looked up from germline, CDR1 is MNHNY and CDR2 is SVGAGI (reference sequence). The V and J ends lost 6 bases and 9 bases, in that order; junction bases with no gene match: 8. The CDR3 has 12 residues.

V gene TRBV10-3 combines with J gene TRBJ2-7; tentative D call: TRBD1 (6 bases). Germline V gene sequence: CDR1 ENHRY, CDR2 SYGVKD. CDR3 length: 18 residues. V lost 0 bases and J 7 bases, leaving 25 bases between the germline ends. CDR3 sequence: CAISESITRDTYGPEQYF. The CDR3 region has the DNA TGTGCCATCAGTGAGTCGATTACGAGGGACACATATGGACCGGAGCAGTACTTC.

The rearrangement uses TRBV10-3 and TRBJ2-1, with 8 bases lining up with TRBD2. The CDR3 is made up of 13 amino acids. Germline CDR1 and CDR2: ENHRY and SYGVKD. V trimming: 7 bases; J trimming: 7 bases; junction bases outside the gene matches: 6. The CDR3 sequence: CAITRGGLNEQFF. CDR3 nucleotides: TGTGCCATCACTCGCGGGGGGTTAAATGAGCAGTTCTTC.

This chain uses TRBV7-9 with TRBJ1-1; the match to TRBD1 covers 12 bases. The CDR3 runs 16 residues. The junction had 6 bases not matched to a gene; V was cut back by 0 bases and J by 7 bases. The germline gives CDR1 SEHNR, CDR2 FQNEAQ (reference sequence). Here the CDR3 reads CASSLAGTGGVDEAFF. The DNA of the CDR3 is TGTGCCAGCAGCTTAGCCGGGACAGGGGGCGTGGATGAAGCTTTCTTT. The entire variable domain, with the rest obtained from reference TRBV7-9 and TRBJ1-1, is as follows: DTGVSQNPRHKITKRGQNVTFRCDPISEHNRLYWYRQTLGQGPEFLTYFQNEAQLEKSRLLSDRFSAERPKGSFSTLEIQRTEQGDSAMYLCASSLAGTGGVDEAFFGQGTRLTVV.

V gene TRBV20-1 combines with J gene TRBJ2-5, with D unclear. Trimming pared 6 bases from V and 2 bases from J, leaving 7 bases between. Germline values: CDR1 DFQATT, CDR2 SNEGSKA (reference sequence). CDR3 size: 11 residues. The CDR3 DNA reads as TGCAGTGCCCAAACTCAAGAGACCCAGTACTTC. Encoded protein: CSAQTQETQYF.

The CDR3: CAWSSSGGAVDTQYF. Here the CDR3 DNA reads TGTGCCTGGAGTTCTAGCGGGGGGGCGGTAGATACGCAGTATTTT. V gene TRBV30 combines with J gene TRBJ2-3; 12 bases are shared with TRBD2. The CDR3 totals 15 residues. The junction had 5 bases not matched to a gene; V was cut back by 2 bases and J by 5 bases. Germline V gene lookup returns CDR1 GTSNPN and CDR2 SVGIG (reference sequence).

This clone came up a few times. This CDR3 is CASRPTLDYGYTF. CDR3 coding DNA: TGTGCCAGCAGGCCGACACTGGACTATGGCTACACCTTC. The V gene is TRBV2, the J gene TRBJ1-2; D uncertain. Germline values: CDR1 SNHLY, CDR2 FYNNEI. The CDR3 is made up of 13 amino acids. V was shortened by 6 bases and J by 3 bases, with 11 bases between the two germline ends.

The chain links TRBV5-1 to TRBJ2-3, with D possibly called TRBD1 or TRBD2 (5 bases each). CDR1 and CDR2 from the germline V gene are SGHRS and YFSETQ. Between the trimmed V and J ends, which lost 2 bases and 1 base, there was a span of 14 bases. This CDR3 region has 16 residues. CDR3 sequence reads: CASSFRGRGGTDTQYF. The CDR3 bases are TGCGCCAGCAGCTTTAGGGGCCGAGGGGGCACAGATACGCAGTATTTT.

This clone was counted only a few times. This sequence joins TRBV19 and TRBJ2-5, with D uncertain. There are 13 residues in the CDR3. Germline V gene data show CDR1 as LNHDA and CDR2 as SQIVND (reference sequence). V was clipped by 3 bases and J by 3 bases, with 8 bases between them. The CDR3 DNA reads TGTGCCAGTAGTATTGGACGGGAAGAGACCCAGTACTTC. This codes for CASSIGREETQYF.

The gene calls are TRBV6-5 and TRBJ2-5; D not certain. Trimming shortened V by 4 bases and J by 2 bases, and 17 bases separated the two germline ends. The CDR3 has 16 residues. Germline CDR1 reads MNHEY; CDR2 reads SVGAGI. This CDR3 is CASSLDGELSQETQYF. DNA of the CDR3: TGTGCCAGCAGTTTGGATGGAGAGTTGAGTCAAGAGACCCAGTACTTC.

V gene TRBV9 combines with J gene TRBJ2-2, with D possibly being TRBD1 (6 bases). This CDR3 contains 15 residues. V lost 0 bases, J lost 4 bases, and 10 bases lay in between. CDR1 SGDLS and CDR2 YYNGEE come from the germline V gene. This CDR3 reads CASSVGQVGTGELFF. CDR3 nucleotides: TGTGCCAGCAGCGTAGGACAGGTCGGCACCGGGGAGCTGTTTTTT.

The chain couples TRBV13 to TRBJ2-3; 10 bases map to TRBD1. Germline-derived CDR1 and CDR2 are PRHDT and FYEKMQ (reference sequence). V trimming: 2 bases; J trimming: 6 bases; junction bases outside the gene matches: 2. This CDR3 region has 14 residues. Written as DNA, the CDR3 is TGTGCCAGCAGCTTAAGGGACAGGGGTGATACGCAGTATTTT. Translation: CASSLRDRGDTQYF.

This clone was seen more than once but under ten times. This chain uses TRBV4-2 with TRBJ1-5; no clear D. CDR1 is LGHNA and CDR2 is YNFKEQ in the germline V gene. Trimming left V 6 bases short and J 2 bases short, with 8 bases between. This CDR3 is 13 amino acids long. CDR3 DNA sequence: TGTGCCAGCAGTCGTGATGGCAATCAGCCCCAGCATTTT. Amino acids: CASSRDGNQPQHF.

The chain uses TRBV9 and TRBJ1-2; D call uncertain. V lost 0 bases and J 3 bases, leaving 9 bases between the germline ends. The CDR3 is made up of 14 amino acids. Looked up from germline, CDR1 is SGDLS and CDR2 is YYNGEE. This CDR3 reads CASSVELGDYGYTF. The CDR3 DNA reads as TGTGCCAGCAGCGTAGAATTGGGCGACTATGGCTACACCTTC.

The sample holds a few counts of this clone. This chain joins TRBV7-2 and TRBJ1-3; D is undetermined. The germline gives CDR1 SGHTA, CDR2 FQGNSA. The CDR3 length is 12 residues. The ends were cut back, 5 bases at V and 10 bases at J, with 12 bases in the middle. The CDR3 region is CASSANMQTIYF. The CDR3 bases are TGTGCCAGCAGCGCAAATATGCAAACCATATATTTT.

This chain links TRBV7-3 with TRBJ2-1; 7 bases fit TRBD1. Trimming removed 5 bases from V and 3 bases from J; junction bases left unmatched: 4. Germline CDR1 and CDR2: SGHTA and FQGTGA. The CDR3 consists of 14 residues. CDR3 sequence reads: CASSMGQSYNEQFF. Here the CDR3 DNA reads TGTGCCAGCAGCATGGGACAGAGCTACAATGAGCAGTTCTTC.

This clone was counted a single time. The chain uses TRBV30 and TRBJ1-1; D may be TRBD1 (5 bases). V was clipped by 5 bases and J by 1 base, with 17 bases between them. CDR3 length equals 15 residues. CDR1 is GTSNPN and CDR2 is SVGIG in the germline V gene (reference sequence). DNA for the CDR3: TGTGCCTGGCTATCCGTTGCGGGGACGAACACTGAAGCTTTCTTT. It translates to CAWLSVAGTNTEAFF.

The chain joins TRBV5-1 to TRBJ1-2; D is unclear. The V and J ends lost 3 bases and 2 bases respectively, with 11 bases between them. The CDR3 has 14 residues. Germline CDR1 reads SGHRS; CDR2 reads YFSETQ. The CDR3 region is CASSWGTANYGYTF. The CDR3 nucleotides read TGCGCCAGCAGCTGGGGTACGGCGAACTATGGCTACACCTTC.

This clone showed up just a few times. This chain uses TRBV4-1 with TRBJ2-7; 7 nucleotides match TRBD2. The germline gives CDR1 MGHRA, CDR2 YSYEKL. CDR3 length equals 15 residues. V trimming: 4 bases; J trimming: 3 bases; junction bases outside the gene matches: 9. CDR3 loop: CASSLTTAGHYEQYF. The CDR3 region has the DNA TGCGCCAGCAGCCTAACGACAGCGGGGCACTACGAGCAGTACTTC.